This entry describes one T cell receptor (beta chain). This record comes from a study of CD8 T cells in Susac syndrome. CDR1 MNHEY and CDR2 SVGAGI come from the germline V gene. The CDR3 spans 14 residues. The germline V and J ends were trimmed by 7 bases and 0 bases, with 12 bases remaining between them. Reverse transcription used roughly 0.5 to 1 ug RNA and random hexamers. A single record per CDR3 protein comes from TCRdb applying MiXCR to the immunoSEQ multiplex PCR reads. This table has around 170,000 distinct CDR3 sequences, approximately 94% appearing once. The sequenced sample consisted of CD4+ T cells from PBMCs. The chain combines TRBV6-5 with TRBJ1-2; no definite D call. The sequence derives from a human donor with Susac syndrome. The CDR3 here is CASTPYPANYGYTF. The CDR3 DNA reads TGTGCCAGCACCCCTTACCCGGCTAACTATGGCTACACCTTC.